This paragraph covers one TCR beta chain sequence. Its antigen is not known. The CDR3 runs 16 residues. The V end was cut by 0 bases, the J end by 2 bases, with 16 bases between. CDR1 is GTSNPN and CDR2 is SVGIG in the germline V gene (reference sequence). This sample was taken from a study of cytomegalovirus exposure and HLA in healthy donors. Donors in the study were healthy people who gave bone marrow. The PCR was carried out with 60 Vbeta primers and 13 Jbeta primers. Here immunoSEQ multiplex PCR was the method, and the copy in TCRdb shows in-frame clones only, minus some. The listing contains 110,000 to 150,000 clones. Study-wide results and limits: HLA restriction was apparent for most CMV-associated TCR beta chains in a later analysis. When the data were analyzed later, several of the most significant clusters appeared to be linked to common viral pathogens.

Input material: PBMCs. The TCR sequence derives from a woman aged 18-35 years in good health and CMV-seronegative. The chain recombines TRBV30 with TRBJ1-2; tentatively, D is TRBD1 (6 bases). In DNA, the CDR3 is TGTGCCTGGAGTGTACGGTGGGGGCAGGGGAACTATGGCTACACCTTC. Translating gives CAWSVRWGQGNYGYTF. Variable domain in full (rest from reference TRBV30 and TRBJ1-2): SQTIHQWPATLVQPVGSPLSLECTVEGTSNPNLYWYRQAAGRGLQLLFYSVGIGQISSEVPQNLSASRPQDRQFILSSKKLLLSDSGFYLCAWSVRWGQGNYGYTFGSGTRLTVV.